Sequencing of this T cell receptor (beta chain) was carried out in a study of T cell clonotyping in hematopoietic cell transplantation. Whole-study results and caveats: Recipient TCR diversity dropped after transplant; expanded clonotypes rose from day 30 to 180. Few recipient clonotypes overlapped donors; over 97% were de novo at given depth. Graft donor and pretransplant recipient Inverse Simpson Index values predicted broader posttransplant TCR diversity.

Clones were sequenced by immunoSEQ multiplex PCR, and TCRdb holds only the in-frame ones, with some missing. The sample yields more than 7,000 clones, around 89% seen once. Samples: about 28 days before transplant, then days 30, 100 and 180 after. Germline CDR1 is SGHTA and CDR2 is FQGNSA. V was pared by 4 bases and J by 8 bases, with 11 bases between. The CDR3 consists of 12 residues. This clone occurred once. What it recognizes is unknown. This sequence originates from a male patient younger than 30 who had an allogeneic stem cell transplant from a related donor, so the T cells may come from the graft donor. Some clones in this sample may be carry-over from other donors' samples. Sequenced here: PBMCs, sampled 100 days after allogeneic stem cell transplant. This sequence joins TRBV7-2 and TRBJ1-2; the D gene is possibly TRBD1 (5 bases). This CDR3 reads CASSSRGGGYTF. CDR3 coding DNA: TGTGCCAGCAGCTCACGGGGCGGGGGCTACACCTTC.